This TCR beta chain emerged from a study of identical twins. Broader study findings: High-abundance cord blood beta clonotypes had fewer insertions; memory repertoires showed none. Recombination models fit unrelated individuals' TCR alpha sharing but underestimated twins'.

The cDNA had a unique molecular identifier and a template-switch universal primer site. TCRdb passed the 5' RACE reads through MiXCR, listing each CDR3 protein once. Here the sample spans about 190,000 distinct CDR3 sequences, 15% being singletons. Points on this clonotype: Antigen: not known.

The sample also formed part of further work on T cells expressing NK-cell markers. That work contributes: An anti-gamma-delta TCR antibody was added in several experiments. It restricted sorting to alpha-beta TCR-expressing T cells.

The sequenced sample consisted of CD8+ T cells sorted from blood. This receptor was identified in a woman younger than 30 in good health.

As DNA, the CDR3 is TGTGCTAGTGGTCAGGGCAGCTCCTACAATGAGCAGTTCTTC. It specifies CASGQGSSYNEQFF. The chain has TRBV12-5 and TRBJ2-1, with D maybe TRBD1 (5 bases). The ends were cut back, 5 bases at V and 0 bases at J, with 8 bases in the middle. Per the germline V gene, CDR1 is LGHNT and CDR2 is FRNRAP. This CDR3 has 14 amino acids.